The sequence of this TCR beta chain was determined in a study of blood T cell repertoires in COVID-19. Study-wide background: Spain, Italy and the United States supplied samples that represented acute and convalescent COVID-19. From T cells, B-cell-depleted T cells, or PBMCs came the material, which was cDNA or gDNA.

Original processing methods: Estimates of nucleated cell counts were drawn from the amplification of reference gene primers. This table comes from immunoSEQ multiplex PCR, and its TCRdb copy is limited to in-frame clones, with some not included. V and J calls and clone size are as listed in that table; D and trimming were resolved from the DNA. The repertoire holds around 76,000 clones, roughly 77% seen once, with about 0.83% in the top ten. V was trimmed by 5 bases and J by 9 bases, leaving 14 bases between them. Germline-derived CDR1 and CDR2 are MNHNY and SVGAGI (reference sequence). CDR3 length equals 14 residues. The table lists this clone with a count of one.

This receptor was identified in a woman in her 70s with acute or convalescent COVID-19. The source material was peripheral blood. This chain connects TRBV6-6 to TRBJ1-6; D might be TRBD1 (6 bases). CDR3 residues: CASSPRGGASPLHF. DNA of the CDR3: TGTGCCAGCAGTCCGAGGGGGGGGGCTTCACCCCTCCACTTT.